Given below is one T cell receptor beta chain in context. Its specific antigen is unknown. The sample holds no much larger clone one base away, and base qualities are not on file. The data belong to a study of beta chain features in type 1 diabetes (dated by TCRdb to between 2018 and 2020). For the wider study: No differences in mean age, gender distribution, total cell number or subset yield were found between patients and healthy donors. The study compared TCRB repertoires of sorted circulating CD4+ T cell subsets between recently diagnosed type 1 diabetes patients and matched healthy donors. A total of some 100,000,000 sorted cells were examined across all samples, and a strong correlation was observed between cell number per subset and RNA yield. Regulatory and stem cell-like memory subsets were obtained from only 8 patients and about 8 healthy donors, while naive and central memory subsets were obtained from all 28 donors. Study-wide findings and limitations: A moderate but significant shortening of TCRB CDR3 length was observed in type 1 diabetes patients in all four CD4+ subsets. PCR may preferentially amplify shorter templates, but because patient and control samples were amplified and corrected together, any resulting skew would affect both groups equally. Naive, central memory and regulatory TCRB repertoires appeared to be more alike among patients than among healthy donors. Because small numbers of individuals were included in the HLA sub-analyses, any influence of HLA type on TCRB rearrangement was left unresolved. Fewer insertions and more nucleotide deletions at VDJ recombination sites were observed in patients with type 1 diabetes, implying thymic rearrangement abnormalities. Because cDNA was sequenced instead of genomic DNA, activated cells with high expression could be over-represented, although the groups did not differ in activation or CD3 levels.

The germline V gene (reference sequence) provides CDR1 SGHKS and CDR2 YYEKEE. Trimming accounts for 2 bases at V and 5 bases at J, while the number of junction bases matched to no gene is 7. Taken from cysteine to phenylalanine, the CDR3 has 15 residues. Only the CDR3 DNA stays, 45 bases, in frame from base 1. The High Capacity cDNA Reverse Transcription Kit was used to reverse transcribe all of the isolated RNA, meaning that expressed TCRB transcripts were what got sequenced. Deep immunoSEQ sequencing was applied to naive, central memory and regulatory T cell samples, giving an average of around 3.8 million total reads per sample. Sorted cells were lysed in RLT buffer, and RNA was extracted using DNase-treated RNeasy Micro or Mini kits according to cell number. To prevent cross-contamination, each cell subset was processed individually, whereas patient and healthy donor samples were processed jointly. The immunoSEQ multiplex PCR was used to amplify TCRB sequences from cDNA, generating 87-bp fragments that spanned the CDR3 region. Amplicons were sequenced on the Illumina HiSeq platform. In the source study's methods: PCR bias was corrected computationally using synthetic template baselines, and reads within Hamming distance 2 were collapsed, with unmergeable singletons discarded. Reads were aligned against IMGT to assign V, D and J genes, CDR3 length and insertions or deletions at six rearrangement sites. Within each subset, clonotype counts were normalized to sorted cell number, after which true diversity and Gini coefficients were computed with the tcR R package. The overlap coefficient, calculated on TCRB nucleotide sequences, was used to quantify repertoire sharing. As a proxy for the pre-selection repertoire, out-of-frame TCRB sequences from naive cells were analyzed. Imported from immuneACCESS, the table was reduced by TCRdb to in-frame sequences with V and J called. These copies leave out some clones; in studies compared against another copy, an unresolved V gene accounts for under half, and the cause of the remainder is not known. The DNA was the basis for D and trimming; V, J and clone size are from that table. In all, the sample holds about 660,000 clones, and roughly 13% of those were seen once. Less than 0.04% of the sample lies in the top ten.

A single peripheral blood draw of around 120 mL on average was collected from each donor into heparinised tubes. A BD FACSAria II and a panel including CD45RO, CCR7, CD25, CD127, CD95 and CD27 were used to sort naive, central memory, regulatory and stem cell-like memory CD4+ T cells. All sorted populations exceeded 95% purity. Right away, PBMCs were isolated by Lymphoprep density gradient centrifugation and were stained directly, with no culture step. So that batch effects would be minimized, each experiment stained and sorted samples in pairs, pairing one healthy donor with one patient. Material for sequencing was naive CD4+ T cells from blood. What this sample's cell subset or site label stands for: true naive CD4+ T cells. This receptor was taken from a man between 18 and 35 years old with type 1 diabetes. In this chain, TRBV5-5 is recombined with TRBJ2-1, with 7 bases matching TRBD1. In nucleotide form, the sequence is TGTGCCAGCAGCTTCCCCGGGACAGTCCACAATGAGCAGTTCTTC. Protein translation: CASSFPGTVHNEQFF.